This note documents a single T cell receptor (beta chain) sequence. The protocol was immunoSEQ multiplex PCR, while the TCRdb copy is restricted to in-frame clones and leaves out a portion. There are 34,000 or so clones in the sample; around 87% occur only once, and more than 30% lies in the top ten. The CDR3 is made up of 16 amino acids. Germline V gene lookup returns CDR1 SGHVS and CDR2 FNYEAQ. V shed 1 base, J shed 10 bases, and the junction held 7 bases outside the gene matches. This sample was taken from a study of OX40 agonist ivuxolimab in advanced cancers. This chain links TRBV7-6 with TRBJ2-2, with 12 bases aligning to TRBD2. This clonotype originated in an adult with an advanced solid tumor such as melanoma, head and neck, liver or kidney cancer. Source: CD4+ or CD8+ T cells sorted from blood, taken in a trial of the OX40 agonist ivuxolimab. The CDR3 protein is CASSLGLAGGHSELFF. The DNA for the CDR3 is TGTGCCAGCAGCTTAGGCCTAGCGGGAGGGCATTCGGAGCTGTTTTTT.